This note documents a single T cell receptor beta chain sequence. The data were taken from a study of blood T cell repertoires in COVID-19. Turning to the study itself: The origin of the acute and convalescent COVID-19 samples was the United States, Italy and Spain. In each case, the material was cDNA or gDNA derived from T cells, B-cell-depleted T cells, or PBMCs.

In the authors' workflow: Cell counts per sample came from amplifying reference gene primers. Sequencing used immunoSEQ multiplex PCR; TCRdb keeps in-frame clones, though not all of them. V, J and clone size reflect that table, while D and trimming were determined from the DNA. Among over 90,000 clones listed, 81% were seen once. Germline lookup yields CDR1 SEHNR and CDR2 FQNEAQ (reference sequence). V lost 7 bases and J lost 2; bases outside the gene matches: 5. CDR3 length: 15 residues. The V call is TRBV7-9, the J call TRBJ2-2; 9 nucleotides align to TRBD1. The source material was peripheral blood. The sequence derives from a man in his fifties or sixties with acute or convalescent COVID-19. The CDR3 here is CASNTGQGNTGELFF. CDR3 nucleotides: TGTGCCAGCAACACGGGACAGGGAAACACCGGGGAGCTGTTTTTT.